This T cell receptor (beta chain) was found in a study of cytomegalovirus exposure and HLA in healthy donors. Whole-study results and caveats: V- and J-gene trimming in TCR beta was tied to a missense DCLRE1C variant by an analysis performed later.

The PCR ran on 60 Vbeta and 13 Jbeta primers. Measured with immunoSEQ multiplex PCR; TCRdb has only the in-frame clones, and not every one. The data hold 120,000 or so clones, with around 75% observed a single time. CDR1 and CDR2 from the germline V gene are ENHRY and SYGVKD. Unmatched junction bases numbered 1, after V lost 4 bases and J lost 0 bases. The CDR3 runs to 15 residues. As for this clone: Its antigen is unknown.

Sequencing was done on a sample of PBMCs. This clonotype was sampled from a woman between 45 and 60 years old in good health and CMV-seropositive. This rearrangement joins TRBV10-3 to TRBJ1-3, with 9 positions matching TRBD1. The CDR3 bases are TGTGCCATCAGTGCGGGACAGGGCTCTGGAAACACCATATATTTT. Protein product: CAISAGQGSGNTIYF.